The present entry profiles one TCR beta chain with its context. The sample belongs to a study of blood T cell repertoires in COVID-19. As for the study in general: Acute and convalescent COVID-19 specimens originated in the United States, Italy and Spain. The cDNA or gDNA used as material had been derived from T cells, B-cell-depleted T cells, or PBMCs.

Original methodology: Using reference gene primer amplification, nucleated cell counts were estimated. Some clones are missing from TCRdb's copy, which holds only in-frame ones; the method was immunoSEQ multiplex PCR. V and J calls and clone size are as listed in that table; D and trimming were resolved from the DNA. The data contain about 400,000 clones, about nine tenths of them singletons. This CDR3 comprises 13 residues. Germline assignment: CDR1 MNHEY and CDR2 SMNVEV (reference sequence). Trimming stripped 5 bases from V and 4 bases from J, with 11 bases between. This sequence was found in a young woman with active or convalescent COVID-19. V usage is TRBV27 and J usage is TRBJ1-1; D is unclear. Sequencing input: peripheral blood. The CDR3 DNA reads as TGTGCCAGCAGTCGGGAATTATCCACTGAAGCTTTCTTT. This translates into CASSRELSTEAFF.